This T cell receptor beta chain appears in the sequencing data of a study of T cells in Graves' hyperthyroidism and ophthalmopathy. The study, taken as a whole, reports: Separating ophthalmopathy from stable hyperthyroidism was achieved by a 13 V-J model.

Regions amplified from RNA transcripts were the TCR beta CDR3 regions. The HTBI primer set served for first-round RT-PCR of the TCR CDR3. TCRdb passed the multiplex PCR reads through MiXCR, listing each CDR3 protein once. The sample consists of around 600,000 distinct CDR3 sequences, over 12% of them appearing once. Clinical Activity Scores of at least 3, NOSPECS grades of at least 4 and durations under 3 months characterized ophthalmopathy patients. The CDR3 has 11 amino acids. The germline gives CDR1 LNHDA, CDR2 SQIVND (reference sequence). V was shortened by 3 bases and J by 6 bases, with 3 bases between the two germline ends. About this clonotype: Its matching antigen is unknown.

This receptor was identified in a woman between 18 and 30 years old with Graves' ophthalmopathy. The sequencing input was blood. The V gene is TRBV19, the J gene TRBJ2-1; D remains unclear. The CDR3 reads CASSIPNEQFF. DNA for the CDR3: TGTGCCAGTAGTATCCCCAATGAGCAGTTCTTC.